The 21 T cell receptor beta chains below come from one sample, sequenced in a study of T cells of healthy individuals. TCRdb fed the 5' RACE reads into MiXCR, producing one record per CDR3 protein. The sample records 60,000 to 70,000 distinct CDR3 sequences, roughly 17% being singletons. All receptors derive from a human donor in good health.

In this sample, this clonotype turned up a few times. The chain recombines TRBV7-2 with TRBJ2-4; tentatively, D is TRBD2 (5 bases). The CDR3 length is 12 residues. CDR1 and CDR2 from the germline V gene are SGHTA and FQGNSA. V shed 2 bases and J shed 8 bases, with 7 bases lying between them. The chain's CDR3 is CASSLTRDIQYF. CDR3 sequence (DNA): TGTGCCAGCAGCTTAACGAGGGACATTCAGTACTTC.

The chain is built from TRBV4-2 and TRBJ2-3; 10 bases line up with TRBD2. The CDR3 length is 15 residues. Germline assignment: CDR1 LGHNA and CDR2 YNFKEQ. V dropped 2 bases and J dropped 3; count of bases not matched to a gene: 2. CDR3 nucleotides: TGTGCCAGCAGCCAAAGTAGCGGGAGGACAGATACGCAGTATTTT. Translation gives CASSQSSGRTDTQYF.

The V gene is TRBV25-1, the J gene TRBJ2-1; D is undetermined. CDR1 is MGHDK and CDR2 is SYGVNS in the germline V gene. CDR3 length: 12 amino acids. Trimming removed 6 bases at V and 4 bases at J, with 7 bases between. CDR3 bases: TGTGCCAGCAGCGCAGAATACAATGAGCAGTTCTTC. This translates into CASSAEYNEQFF.

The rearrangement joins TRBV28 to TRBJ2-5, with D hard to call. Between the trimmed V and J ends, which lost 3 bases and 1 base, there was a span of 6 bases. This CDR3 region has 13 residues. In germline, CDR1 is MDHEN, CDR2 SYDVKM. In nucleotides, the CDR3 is TGTGCCAGCAGTTTCCCAGCCCAAGAGACCCAGTACTTC. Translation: CASSFPAQETQYF. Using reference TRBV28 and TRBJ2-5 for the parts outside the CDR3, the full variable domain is DVKVTQSSRYLVKRTGEKVFLECVQDMDHENMFWYRQDPGLGLRLIYFSYDVKMKEKGDIPEGYSVSREKKERFSLILESASTNQTSMYLCASSFPAQETQYFGPGTRLLVL.

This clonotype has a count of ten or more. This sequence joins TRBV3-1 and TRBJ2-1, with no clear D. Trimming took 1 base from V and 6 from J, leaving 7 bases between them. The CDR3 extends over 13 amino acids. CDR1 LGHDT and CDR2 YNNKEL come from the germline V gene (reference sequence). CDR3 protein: CASSQVGGNEQFF. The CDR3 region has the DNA TGTGCCAGCAGCCAAGTTGGTGGCAATGAGCAGTTCTTC.

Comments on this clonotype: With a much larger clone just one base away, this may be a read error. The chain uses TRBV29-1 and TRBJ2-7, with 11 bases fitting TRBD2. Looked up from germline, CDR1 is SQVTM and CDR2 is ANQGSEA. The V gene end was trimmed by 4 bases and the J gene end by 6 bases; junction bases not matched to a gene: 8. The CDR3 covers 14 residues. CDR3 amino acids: CSVAETSGDCEQYF. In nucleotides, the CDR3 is TGCAGCGTTGCAGAGACTAGCGGGGACTGCGAGCAGTACTTC.

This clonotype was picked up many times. CDR3 nucleotides: TGTGCCAGCAGCTTGGCCCCGGGACAGGGGCAAGAGACCCAGTACTTC. Translating it yields CASSLAPGQGQETQYF. The J gene is TRBJ2-5, the V gene TRBV5-4, with 10 bases that match TRBD1. Trimming at V came to 0 bases and at J to 2 bases, leaving 4 bases not matched to a gene. Germline CDR1 and CDR2: SGHNT and YYREEE (reference sequence). CDR3 length: 16 residues.

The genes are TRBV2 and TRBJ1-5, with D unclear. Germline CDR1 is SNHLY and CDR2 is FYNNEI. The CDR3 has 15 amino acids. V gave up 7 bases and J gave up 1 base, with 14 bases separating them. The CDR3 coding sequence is TGTGCCAGCACCCTCGACATGACGAGCAATCAGCCCCAGCATTTT. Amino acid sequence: CASTLDMTSNQPQHF. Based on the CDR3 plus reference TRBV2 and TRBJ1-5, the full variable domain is EPEVTQTPSHQVTQMGQEVILRCVPISNHLYFYWYRQILGQKVEFLVSFYNNEISEKSEIFDDQFSVERPDGSNFTLKIRSTKLEDSAMYFCASTLDMTSNQPQHFGDGTRLSIL.

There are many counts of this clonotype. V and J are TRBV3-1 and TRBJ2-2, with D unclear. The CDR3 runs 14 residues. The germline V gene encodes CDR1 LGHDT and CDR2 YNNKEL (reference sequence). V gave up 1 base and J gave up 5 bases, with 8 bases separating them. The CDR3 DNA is TGTGCCAGCAGCCAAGTCGGGTCAACCGGGGAGCTGTTTTTT. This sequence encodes CASSQVGSTGELFF.

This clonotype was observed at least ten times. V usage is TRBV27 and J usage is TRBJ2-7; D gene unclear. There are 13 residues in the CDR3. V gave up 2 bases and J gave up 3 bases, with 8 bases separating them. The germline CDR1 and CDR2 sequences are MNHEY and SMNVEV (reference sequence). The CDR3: CASSLGPRYEQYF. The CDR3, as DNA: TGTGCCAGCAGTTTAGGGCCACGCTACGAGCAGTACTTC.

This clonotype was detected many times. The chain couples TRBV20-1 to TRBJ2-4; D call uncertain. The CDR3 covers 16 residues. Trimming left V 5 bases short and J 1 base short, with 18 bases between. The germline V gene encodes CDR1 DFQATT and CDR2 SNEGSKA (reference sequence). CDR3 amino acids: CSAPSGGSWAKNIQYF. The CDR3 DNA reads TGCAGTGCTCCCTCAGGCGGTAGTTGGGCCAAAAACATTCAGTACTTC.

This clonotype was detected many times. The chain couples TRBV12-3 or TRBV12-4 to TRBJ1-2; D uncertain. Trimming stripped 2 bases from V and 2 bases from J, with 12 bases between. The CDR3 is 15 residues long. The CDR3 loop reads CASSLYTGVNYGYTF. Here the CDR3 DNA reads TGTGCCAGCAGTTTATACACCGGAGTCAACTATGGCTACACCTTC.

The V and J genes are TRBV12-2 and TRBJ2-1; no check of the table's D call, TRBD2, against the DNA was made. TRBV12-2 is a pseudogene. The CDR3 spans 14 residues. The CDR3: CASRLRLAGDEQFF. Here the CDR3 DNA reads TGTGCAAGTCGCCTGCGACTAGCGGGAGATGAGCAGTTCTTC.

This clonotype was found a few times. The CDR3 DNA reads as TGTGCTACCGGGGAGTTCTCTGGGGCCAACGTCCTGACTTTC. This encodes CATGEFSGANVLTF. This sequence joins TRBV28 and TRBJ2-6; a possible D gene is TRBD2 (5 bases). The CDR3 runs 14 residues. In germline, CDR1 is MDHEN, CDR2 SYDVKM. Variable domain in full (rest from reference TRBV28 and TRBJ2-6): DVKVTQSSRYLVKRTGEKVFLECVQDMDHENMFWYRQDPGLGLRLIYFSYDVKMKEKGDIPEGYSVSREKKERFSLILESASTNQTSMYLCATGEFSGANVLTFGAGSRLTVL.

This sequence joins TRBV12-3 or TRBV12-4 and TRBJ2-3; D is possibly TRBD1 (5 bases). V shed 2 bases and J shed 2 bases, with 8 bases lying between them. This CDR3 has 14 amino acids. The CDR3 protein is CASSLRQPTDTQYF. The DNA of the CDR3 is TGTGCCAGCAGTTTACGACAGCCCACAGATACGCAGTATTTT.

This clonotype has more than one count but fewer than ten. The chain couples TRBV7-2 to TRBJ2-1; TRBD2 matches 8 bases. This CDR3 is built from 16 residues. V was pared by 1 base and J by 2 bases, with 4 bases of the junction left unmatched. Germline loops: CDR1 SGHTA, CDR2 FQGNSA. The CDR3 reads CASSLEAGGTYNEQFF. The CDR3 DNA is TGTGCCAGCAGCTTAGAGGCGGGGGGTACCTACAATGAGCAGTTCTTC.

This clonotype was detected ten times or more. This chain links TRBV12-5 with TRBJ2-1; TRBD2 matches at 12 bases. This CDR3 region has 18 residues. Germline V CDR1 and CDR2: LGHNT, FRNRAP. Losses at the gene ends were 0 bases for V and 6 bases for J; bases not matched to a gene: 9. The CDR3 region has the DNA TGTGCTAGTGGTTTGGTACGTCCTAGCGGGGGGGACGTCAATGAGCAGTTCTTC. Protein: CASGLVRPSGGDVNEQFF.

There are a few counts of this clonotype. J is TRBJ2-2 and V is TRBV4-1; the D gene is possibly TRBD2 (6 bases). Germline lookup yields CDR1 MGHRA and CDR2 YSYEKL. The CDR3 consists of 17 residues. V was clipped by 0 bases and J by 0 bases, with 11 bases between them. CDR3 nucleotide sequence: TGCGCCAGCAGCCAAGATAGCGGCCGGGCGAACACCGGGGAGCTGTTTTTT. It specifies CASSQDSGRANTGELFF.

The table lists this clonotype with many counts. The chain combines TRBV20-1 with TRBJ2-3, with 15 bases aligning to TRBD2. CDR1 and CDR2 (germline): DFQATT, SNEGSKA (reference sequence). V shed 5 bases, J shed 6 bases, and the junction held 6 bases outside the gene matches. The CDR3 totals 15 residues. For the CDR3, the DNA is TGCAGTGCTCCGCGGACTAGCGGGGGGGGTGATACGCAGTATTTT. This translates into CSAPRTSGGGDTQYF.

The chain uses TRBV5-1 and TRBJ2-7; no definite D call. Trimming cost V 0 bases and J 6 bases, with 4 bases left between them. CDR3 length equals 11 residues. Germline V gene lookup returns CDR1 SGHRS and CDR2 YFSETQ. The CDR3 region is CASSLEVEQYF. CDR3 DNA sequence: TGCGCCAGCAGCTTGGAGGTCGAGCAGTACTTC.

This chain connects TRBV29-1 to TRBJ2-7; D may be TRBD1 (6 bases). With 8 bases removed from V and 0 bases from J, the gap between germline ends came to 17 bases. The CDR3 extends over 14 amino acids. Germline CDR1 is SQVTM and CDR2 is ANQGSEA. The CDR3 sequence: CSYTPGVSSYEQYF. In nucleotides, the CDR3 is TGCAGCTATACCCCAGGGGTCAGCTCCTACGAGCAGTACTTC.